This entry lists 21 T cell receptor beta chains sequenced from one sample in a study of shared clonotypes between healthy human individuals. Positive CCR7 selection of CD45RO-negative cells yielded the naive CD8 cells, and terminally differentiated effector memory CD45RA+ cells were excluded. The protocol was immunoSEQ multiplex PCR, while the TCRdb copy is restricted to in-frame clones and leaves out a portion. This sample has hundreds of thousands of clones, with roughly 98% found just once. The sample taken for sequencing was naive CD8+ T cells sorted from blood. These receptors were collected from a man aged 30-40 years in good health.

This chain uses TRBV11-2 with TRBJ1-2; D not certain. Deletions cut 5 bases from V and 0 bases from J, with 10 bases between. The germline gives CDR1 SGHAT, CDR2 FQNNGV. This CDR3 comprises 14 residues. CDR3 sequence reads: CASSQQRANYGYTF. In DNA form, the CDR3 reads TGTGCCAGCAGCCAACAGCGAGCTAACTATGGCTACACCTTC.

The V gene is TRBV7-9, the J gene TRBJ1-1, with D unclear. Per the germline V gene, CDR1 is SEHNR and CDR2 is FQNEAQ (reference sequence). This CDR3 has 13 amino acids. The germline V and J ends were trimmed by 4 bases and 6 bases, with 12 bases remaining between them. DNA for the CDR3: TGTGCCAGCAGCTCTGGGGAGACTTCTGAAGCTTTCTTT. Encoded protein: CASSSGETSEAFF.

J is TRBJ2-7 and V is TRBV7-9; maybe TRBD2 (6 bases). Trimming cost V 5 bases and J 3 bases, with 14 bases left between them. The CDR3 runs to 14 residues. The germline V gene encodes CDR1 SEHNR and CDR2 FQNEAQ (reference sequence). Here the CDR3 DNA reads TGTGCCAGCAGCCCGGGGGACCGCCTCTACGAGCAGTACTTC. This sequence encodes CASSPGDRLYEQYF.

This clone has just one count. The CDR3 region has the DNA TGTGCCAGCAGTTTCGGGCCTGAAGCTTTCTTT. Translation gives CASSFGPEAFF. The chain has TRBV27 and TRBJ1-1; D gene ambiguous. The CDR3 runs to 11 residues. In germline, CDR1 is MNHEY, CDR2 SMNVEV (reference sequence). With 3 bases removed from V and 6 bases from J, the gap between germline ends came to 5 bases.

This sequence joins TRBV6-5 and TRBJ2-1; D not resolved. Germline V gene data show CDR1 as MNHEY and CDR2 as SVGAGI. This CDR3 is 13 amino acids long. V lost 4 bases and J lost 8, with 12 bases in between. CDR3 sequence reads: CASSSFRRDEQFF. CDR3 DNA: TGTGCCAGCAGTTCCTTTCGTCGCGATGAGCAGTTCTTC.

The chain is built from TRBV10-3 and TRBJ1-2; 7 bases fit TRBD1. Looked up from germline, CDR1 is ENHRY and CDR2 is SYGVKD. V was pared by 0 bases and J by 8 bases, with 12 bases of the junction left unmatched. The length of the CDR3 is 16 residues. This chain's CDR3 is CAISESRGAGTEGYTF. The CDR3 DNA follows: TGTGCCATCAGTGAGTCCCGAGGGGCCGGGACAGAAGGCTACACCTTC.

Note on this clone: Other DNA sequences in the same sample also yield this CDR3. DNA for the CDR3: TGCAGCGTTGAAATTTCTTACGAGCAGTACTTC. The encoded protein is CSVEISYEQYF. The gene calls are TRBV29-1 and TRBJ2-7; D not resolved. The CDR3 sequence is 11 residues long. V was trimmed by 2 bases and J by 4 bases, leaving 6 bases between them. Germline V gene data show CDR1 as SQVTM and CDR2 as ANQGSEA.

The genes are TRBV7-9 and TRBJ1-2, with TRBD1 identical over 7 bases. The CDR3 length is 13 residues. J lost 5 bases, V lost 5 bases, and 5 bases had no gene match. Looked up from germline, CDR1 is SEHNR and CDR2 is FQNEAQ (reference sequence). This chain's CDR3 is CASSAGTEYGYTF. CDR3 nucleotide sequence: TGTGCCAGCAGCGCCGGGACAGAATATGGCTACACCTTC.

V gene TRBV7-9 combines with J gene TRBJ2-7, with D hard to call. Germline CDR1 SEHNR, CDR2 FQNEAQ (reference sequence). The CDR3 extends over 14 amino acids. V lost 5 bases and J 1 base, leaving 12 bases between the germline ends. CDR3 amino acids: CASSPPFGSYEQYF. The CDR3 DNA sequence: TGTGCCAGCAGCCCCCCTTTTGGGTCCTACGAGCAGTACTTC.

This chain uses TRBV13 with TRBJ1-2; D might be TRBD1 (6 bases). CDR1 PRHDT and CDR2 FYEKMQ come from the germline V gene (reference sequence). V was trimmed by 4 bases and J by 2 bases, leaving 11 bases between them. The CDR3 spans 14 residues. CDR3 residues: CASSSGQLNYGYTF. The DNA of the CDR3 is TGTGCCAGCAGCTCCGGACAGCTGAACTATGGCTACACCTTC. The complete variable domain, with remaining parts taken from reference TRBV13 and TRBJ1-2, reads AAGVIQSPRHLIKEKRETATLKCYPIPRHDTVYWYQQGPGQDPQFLISFYEKMQSDKGSIPDRFSAQQFSDYHSELNMSSLELGDSALYFCASSSGQLNYGYTFGSGTRLTVV.

The chain recombines TRBV19 with TRBJ2-7, with 9 bases lining up with TRBD2. The V segment lost 3 bases and the J segment 1 base; nucleotides outside the gene matches: 13. In germline, CDR1 is LNHDA, CDR2 SQIVND (reference sequence). The CDR3 totals 18 residues. In DNA form, the CDR3 reads TGTGCCAGTAGTATTTACGGAATTAGCGGGAGAAGGTCCTACGAGCAGTACTTC. This codes for CASSIYGISGRRSYEQYF.

The chain links TRBV6-5 to TRBJ2-1; D might be TRBD1 (5 bases). The CDR3 is 14 amino acids. Between the trimmed V and J ends, which lost 6 bases and 5 bases, there was a span of 14 bases. Germline-derived CDR1 and CDR2 are MNHEY and SVGAGI. DNA of the CDR3: TGTGCCAGCAGCCGGACATTAACACACAATGAGCAGTTCTTC. Protein: CASSRTLTHNEQFF.

V and J are TRBV18 and TRBJ2-2; D possibly corresponds to TRBD1 (6 bases). There are 17 residues in the CDR3. Trimming removed 3 bases at V and 4 bases at J, with 18 bases between. CDR1 is KGHSH and CDR2 is LQKENI in the germline V gene. The CDR3 DNA reads as TGTGCCAGCTCACCCGAGGGCCAGGGGCGCCTCACCGGGGAGCTGTTTTTT. Residues: CASSPEGQGRLTGELFF.

The chain links TRBV7-9 to TRBJ2-5; D perhaps matches TRBD1 (5 bases). CDR3 length: 13 amino acids. The germline V gene has CDR1 SEHNR and CDR2 FQNEAQ (reference sequence). Trimming took 5 bases from V and 3 from J, leaving 10 bases between them. CDR3 DNA sequence: TGTGCCAGCAGCAAGGGGTTGGAAGAGACCCAGTACTTC. Amino acids: CASSKGLEETQYF. Together with reference TRBV7-9 and TRBJ2-5, the CDR3 gives the full variable domain: DTGVSQNPRHKITKRGQNVTFRCDPISEHNRLYWYRQTLGQGPEFLTYFQNEAQLEKSRLLSDRFSAERPKGSFSTLEIQRTEQGDSAMYLCASSKGLEETQYFGPGTRLLVL.

The chain links TRBV7-2 to TRBJ2-2, with 8 positions matching TRBD2. Per germline, CDR1 SGHTA and CDR2 FQGNSA. This CDR3 spans 16 amino acids. The ends lost 8 bases at V and 2 bases at J; junction bases unmatched: 10. For the CDR3, the DNA is TGTGCCAGCGAGGGTTTGCTAGCGGGTAACACCGGGGAGCTGTTTTTT. Protein sequence: CASEGLLAGNTGELFF.

The chain employs TRBV29-1 and TRBJ2-7; 7 bases are shared with TRBD2. The CDR3 is made up of 15 amino acids. V was pared by 0 bases and J by 4 bases, with 9 bases of the junction left unmatched. In germline, CDR1 is SQVTM, CDR2 ANQGSEA. CDR3 nucleotides: TGCAGCGTTGAAGATAATGCGGGAGTGGCGTACGAGCAGTACTTC. This gives the protein CSVEDNAGVAYEQYF.

This rearrangement joins TRBV7-2 to TRBJ2-3, with a weak D call TRBD2 (6 bases). V shed 5 bases and J shed 0 bases, with 15 bases lying between them. From germline, CDR1 is SGHTA and CDR2 FQGNSA. CDR3 length: 16 amino acids. CDR3 coding DNA: TGTGCCAGCAGCCCCGAGCCAGGGACTAGCACAGATACGCAGTATTTT. It yields the protein CASSPEPGTSTDTQYF.

About this clone itself: The sample carries other DNA sequences with the same CDR3. The chain links TRBV27 to TRBJ2-2, with TRBD2 as a possible D gene (6 bases). The CDR3 sequence is 14 residues long. Per germline, CDR1 MNHEY and CDR2 SMNVEV (reference sequence). The V end lost 4 bases, the J end lost 1 base, and 7 bases lay between the germline ends. CDR3 sequence reads: CASSSGLNTGELFF. CDR3 DNA sequence: TGTGCCAGCAGTTCGGGACTGAACACCGGGGAGCTGTTTTTT.

V and J are TRBV4-3 and TRBJ2-3; tentatively, D is TRBD2 (6 bases). Germline V gene data show CDR1 as LGHNA and CDR2 as YSLEER. V was clipped by 2 bases and J by 0 bases, with 12 bases between them. The length of the CDR3 is 16 residues. CDR3: CASSQIGTGSTDTQYF. DNA for the CDR3: TGCGCCAGCAGCCAAATAGGGACTGGTAGCACAGATACGCAGTATTTT.

CDR3 sequence reads: CAISHPDGRRYGYTF. The DNA for the CDR3 is TGTGCCATCAGCCACCCGGACGGCCGACGGTATGGCTACACCTTC. This rearrangement joins TRBV10-3 to TRBJ1-2; D gene ambiguous. Germline-derived CDR1 and CDR2 are ENHRY and SYGVKD. Trimming took off 6 bases at V and 5 bases at J, with 19 bases between the two ends. The CDR3 totals 15 residues.

V usage is TRBV9 and J usage is TRBJ2-1; 10 positions match TRBD2. With 6 bases clipped from V and 8 bases from J, the junction kept 5 bases outside the gene matches. The V gene's germline CDR1 is SGDLS and CDR2 YYNGEE. The CDR3 covers 13 residues. The CDR3 region is CASTRTSGHEQFF. In nucleotides, the CDR3 is TGTGCCAGCACGAGGACTAGCGGACATGAGCAGTTCTTC.